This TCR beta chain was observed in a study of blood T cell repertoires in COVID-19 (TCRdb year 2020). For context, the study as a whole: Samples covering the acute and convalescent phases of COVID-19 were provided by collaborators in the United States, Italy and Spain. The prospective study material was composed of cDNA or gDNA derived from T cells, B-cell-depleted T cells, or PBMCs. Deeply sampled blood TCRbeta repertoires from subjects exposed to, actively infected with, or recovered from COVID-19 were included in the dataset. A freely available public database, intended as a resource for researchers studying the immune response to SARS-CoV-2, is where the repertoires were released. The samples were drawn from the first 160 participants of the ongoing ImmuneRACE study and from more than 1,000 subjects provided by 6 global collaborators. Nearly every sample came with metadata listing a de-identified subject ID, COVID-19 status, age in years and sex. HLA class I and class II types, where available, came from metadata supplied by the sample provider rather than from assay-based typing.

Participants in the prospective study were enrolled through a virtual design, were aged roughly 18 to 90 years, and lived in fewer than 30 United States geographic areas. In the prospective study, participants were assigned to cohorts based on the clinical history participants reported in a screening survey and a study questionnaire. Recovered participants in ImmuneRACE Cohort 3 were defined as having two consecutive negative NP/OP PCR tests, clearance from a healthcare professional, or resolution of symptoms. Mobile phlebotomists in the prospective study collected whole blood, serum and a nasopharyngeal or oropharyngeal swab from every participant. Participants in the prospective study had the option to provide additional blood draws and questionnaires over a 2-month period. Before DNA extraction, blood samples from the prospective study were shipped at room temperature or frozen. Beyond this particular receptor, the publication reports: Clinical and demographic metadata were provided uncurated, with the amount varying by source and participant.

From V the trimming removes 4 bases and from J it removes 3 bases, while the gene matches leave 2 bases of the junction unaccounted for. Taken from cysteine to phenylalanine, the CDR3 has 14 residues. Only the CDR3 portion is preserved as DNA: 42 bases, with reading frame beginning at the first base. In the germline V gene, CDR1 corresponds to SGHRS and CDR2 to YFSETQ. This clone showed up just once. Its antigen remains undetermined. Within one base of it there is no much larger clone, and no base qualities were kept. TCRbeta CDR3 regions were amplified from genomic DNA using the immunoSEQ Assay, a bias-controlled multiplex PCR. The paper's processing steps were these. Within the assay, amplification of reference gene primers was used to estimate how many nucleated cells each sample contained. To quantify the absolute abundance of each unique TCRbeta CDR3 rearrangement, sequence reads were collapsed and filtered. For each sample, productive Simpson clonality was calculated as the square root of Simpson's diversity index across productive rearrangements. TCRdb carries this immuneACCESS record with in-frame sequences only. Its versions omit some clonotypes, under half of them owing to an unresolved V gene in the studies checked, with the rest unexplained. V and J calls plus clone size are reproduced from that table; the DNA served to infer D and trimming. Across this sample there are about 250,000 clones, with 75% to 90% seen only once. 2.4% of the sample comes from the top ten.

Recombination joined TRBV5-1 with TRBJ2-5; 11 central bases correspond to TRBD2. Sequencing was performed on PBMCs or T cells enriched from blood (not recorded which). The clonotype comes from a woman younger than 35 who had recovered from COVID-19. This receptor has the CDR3 CASSASGGKETQYF. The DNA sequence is TGCGCCAGCAGCGCTAGCGGGGGGAAAGAGACCCAGTACTTC.